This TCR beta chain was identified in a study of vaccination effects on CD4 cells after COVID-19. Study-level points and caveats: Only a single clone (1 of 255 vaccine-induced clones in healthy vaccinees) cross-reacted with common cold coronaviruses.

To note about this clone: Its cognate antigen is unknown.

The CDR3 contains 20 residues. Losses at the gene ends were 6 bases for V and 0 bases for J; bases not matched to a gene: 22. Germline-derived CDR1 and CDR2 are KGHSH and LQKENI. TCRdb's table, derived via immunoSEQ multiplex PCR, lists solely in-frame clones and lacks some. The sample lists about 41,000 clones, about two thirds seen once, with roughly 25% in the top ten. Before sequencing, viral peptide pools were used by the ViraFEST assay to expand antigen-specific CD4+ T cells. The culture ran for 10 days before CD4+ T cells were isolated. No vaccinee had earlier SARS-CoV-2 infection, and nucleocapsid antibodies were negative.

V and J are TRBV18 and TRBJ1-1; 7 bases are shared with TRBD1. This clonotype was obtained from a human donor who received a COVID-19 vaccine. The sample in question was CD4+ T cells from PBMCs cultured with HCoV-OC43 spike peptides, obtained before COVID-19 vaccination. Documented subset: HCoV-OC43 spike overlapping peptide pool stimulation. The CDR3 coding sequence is TGTGCCAGCTCCCTTCGACAGGGAGGAGGAAGTTACGGCATGAACACTGAAGCTTTCTTT. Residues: CASSLRQGGGSYGMNTEAFF.